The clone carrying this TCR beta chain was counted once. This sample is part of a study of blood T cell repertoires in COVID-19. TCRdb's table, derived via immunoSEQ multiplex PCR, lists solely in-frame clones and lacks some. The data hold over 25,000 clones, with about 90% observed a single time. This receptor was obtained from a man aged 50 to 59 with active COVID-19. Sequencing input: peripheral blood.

DNA for the CDR3: TGTGCCAGCAGCGTAGCCCCGGGGGGCGGGGATCGAGAAGAGACCCAGTACTTC. This encodes CASSVAPGGGDREETQYF. The chain has TRBV9 and TRBJ2-5, with a possible D match to TRBD2 (7 bases). The CDR3 is 18 residues long. Per the germline V gene, CDR1 is SGDLS and CDR2 is YYNGEE. Trimming left V 0 bases short and J 3 bases short, with 21 bases between.